This T cell receptor beta chain was captured by sequencing in a study of T cell repertoires in cytomegalovirus infection. Each CDR3 protein gets one entry after TCRdb re-called the reads with MiXCR. Of approximately 500,000 distinct CDR3 sequences detected, roughly a third appear once; the ten largest clones hold roughly a sixth. This clonotype was counted many times. Its specificity is not known. The source material was cultured PBMCs, sampled from culture after CMV antigen stimulation. This receptor was taken from a human donor in good health (CMV status not recorded). Some clones in this sample may be carry-over from other donors' samples.

The CDR3 DNA reads as TGTGCCAGCAGCCCGCGGACAGGGCCCGAAAAACTGTTTTTT. Protein product: CASSPRTGPEKLFF. The chain combines TRBV7-2 with TRBJ1-4, with 8 nucleotides matching TRBD1. Germline trimming cut 5 bases from V and 8 bases from J; bases unmatched to any gene: 7. The CDR3 has 14 amino acids. Germline V gene lookup returns CDR1 SGHTA and CDR2 FQGNSA.